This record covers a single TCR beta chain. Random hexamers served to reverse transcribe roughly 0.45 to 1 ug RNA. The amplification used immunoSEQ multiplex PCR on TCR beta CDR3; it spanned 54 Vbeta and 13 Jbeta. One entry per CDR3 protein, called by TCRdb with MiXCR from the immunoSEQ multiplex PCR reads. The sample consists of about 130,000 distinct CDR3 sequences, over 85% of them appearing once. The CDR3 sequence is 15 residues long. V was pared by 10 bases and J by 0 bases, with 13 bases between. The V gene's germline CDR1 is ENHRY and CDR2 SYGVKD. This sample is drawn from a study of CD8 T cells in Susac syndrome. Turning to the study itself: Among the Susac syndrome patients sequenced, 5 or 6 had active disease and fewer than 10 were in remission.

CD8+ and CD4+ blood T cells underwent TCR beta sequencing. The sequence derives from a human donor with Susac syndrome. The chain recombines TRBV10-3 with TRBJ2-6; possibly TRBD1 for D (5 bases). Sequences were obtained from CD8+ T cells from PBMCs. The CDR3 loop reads CATGQTGSGANVLTF. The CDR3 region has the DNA TGTGCCACCGGACAAACTGGCTCTGGGGCCAACGTCCTGACTTTC.